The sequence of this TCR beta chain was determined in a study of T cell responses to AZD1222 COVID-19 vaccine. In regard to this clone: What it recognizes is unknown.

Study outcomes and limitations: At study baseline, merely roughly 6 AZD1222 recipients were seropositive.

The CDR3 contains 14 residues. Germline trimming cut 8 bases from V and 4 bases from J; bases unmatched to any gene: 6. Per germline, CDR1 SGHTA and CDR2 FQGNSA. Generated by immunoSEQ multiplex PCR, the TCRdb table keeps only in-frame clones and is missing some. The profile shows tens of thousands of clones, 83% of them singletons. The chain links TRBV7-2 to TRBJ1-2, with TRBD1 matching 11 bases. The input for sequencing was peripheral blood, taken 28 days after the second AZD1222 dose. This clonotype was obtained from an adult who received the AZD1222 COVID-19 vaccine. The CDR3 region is CASSLGTGGYGYTF. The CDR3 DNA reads TGTGCCAGCTCGCTTGGGACAGGGGGCTATGGCTACACCTTC.